Listed below are T cell receptor beta chains from one sample, sequenced in a study of T cell repertoires in cytomegalovirus infection. No cognate antigen is known for these TCRs. TCRdb reanalysed the reads using MiXCR and keeps one entry per CDR3 protein. Among 200,000 or so distinct CDR3 sequences listed, around 40% were seen once. This material consisted of CD8+ T cells from cultured PBMCs, taken from culture after CMV antigen stimulation. The receptors originated from a human donor in good health (CMV status not recorded). Some clones in this sample may be carry-over from other donors' samples. Each CDR3 is given without its conserved first and last residue. A D gene is named only where the DNA matches it firmly. Clone sizes are given selectively: once, few, many, or a class where the clone is expanded.

D gene: -; V gene: TRBV5-1; clone size: -; CDR3 protein: ASSSRINTDTQY
D gene: -; V gene: TRBV7-4; clone size: -; CDR3 protein: ASSLVSPPLTQY
D gene: -; V gene: TRBV5-3; clone size: -; CDR3 protein: ASSRTLNNEQF
D gene: TRBD1; V gene: TRBV10-2; clone size: -; CDR3 protein: ASRRDRGISYNEQF
D gene: -; V gene: TRBV7-9; clone size: few; CDR3 protein: ASSSTPGRRNSPLH
D gene: TRBD1; V gene: TRBV6-9; clone size: few; CDR3 protein: ASSFRPRDRGNSGANVLT
D gene: TRBD1; V gene: TRBV4-1; clone size: -; CDR3 protein: ASSQGSYHRPGTGTAGANVLT
D gene: TRBD1; V gene: TRBV27; clone size: -; CDR3 protein: ASSLLGTGDEQY
D gene: -; V gene: TRBV5-1; clone size: -; CDR3 protein: ASRLAWAGRVSYEQY
D gene: TRBD2; V gene: TRBV2; clone size: once; CDR3 protein: ASSVPGLAGTGELF
D gene: TRBD2; V gene: TRBV7-6; clone size: -; CDR3 protein: ASSLSASGGTTGELF
D gene: -; V gene: TRBV10-3; clone size: once; CDR3 protein: ASGYRTGELF
D gene: -; V gene: TRBV5-1; clone size: -; CDR3 protein: ASSLPSGHYEQY
D gene: -; V gene: TRBV6-2/TRBV6-3; clone size: -; CDR3 protein: ASSYSFTGELF
D gene: TRBD1; V gene: TRBV5-6; clone size: -; CDR3 protein: ASSPDRGTEAF
D gene: -; V gene: TRBV28; clone size: -; CDR3 protein: ASPPGSGDGYNEQF
D gene: -; V gene: TRBV29-1; clone size: -; CDR3 protein: SVEMTDADGYT
D gene: -; V gene: TRBV11-2; clone size: few; CDR3 protein: ASRIGFRGGPVNTEAF
D gene: -; V gene: TRBV27; clone size: few; CDR3 protein: ASSSGMNTEAF
D gene: TRBD2; V gene: TRBV7-8; clone size: few; CDR3 protein: ASSAGLAGSVYEQY
D gene: TRBD1; V gene: TRBV7-2; clone size: few; CDR3 protein: ASSLPHRGSTEAF
D gene: -; V gene: TRBV7-6; clone size: -; CDR3 protein: ASTLRLNNEQF
D gene: TRBD1; V gene: TRBV27; clone size: -; CDR3 protein: ASSRRQGVGELF
D gene: TRBD1; V gene: TRBV3-1; clone size: -; CDR3 protein: ASSQVGGLYGMETQY
D gene: TRBD2; V gene: TRBV27; clone size: -; CDR3 protein: ASRLAGGRDTQY
D gene: TRBD1; V gene: TRBV27; clone size: -; CDR3 protein: ASSLSVPGQGATNEKLF
D gene: TRBD1; V gene: TRBV7-6; clone size: -; CDR3 protein: ASSLTGQRVDQY
D gene: TRBD2; V gene: TRBV27; clone size: few; CDR3 protein: ASSLGLAGVALYNEQF
D gene: -; V gene: TRBV28; clone size: many; CDR3 protein: ASTLGASYNEQF
D gene: TRBD1; V gene: TRBV2; clone size: -; CDR3 protein: ASSCRGLNQPQH
D gene: -; V gene: TRBV6-6; clone size: -; CDR3 protein: ATHSETQY
D gene: TRBD2; V gene: TRBV28; clone size: -; CDR3 protein: ASSLTLAGEYEQY
D gene: -; V gene: TRBV4-1; clone size: -; CDR3 protein: ASSQKPAPGSSGNTIY
D gene: -; V gene: TRBV7-6; clone size: few; CDR3 protein: ASSLEVALAEQY
D gene: -; V gene: TRBV20-1; clone size: -; CDR3 protein: SARDQGRIDTGELF
D gene: TRBD1; V gene: TRBV19; clone size: -; CDR3 protein: AIAGTGAYNEQF
D gene: -; V gene: TRBV5-1; clone size: few; CDR3 protein: ASSLARSAASTDTQY
D gene: -; V gene: TRBV7-9; clone size: many; CDR3 protein: ARNLLGDDTGELF
D gene: TRBD2; V gene: TRBV7-2; clone size: many; CDR3 protein: ASSLGISGRLETQY
D gene: TRBD1; V gene: TRBV11-2; clone size: -; CDR3 protein: ASSLGGGQGMDLAKNIQY
D gene: -; V gene: TRBV27; clone size: -; CDR3 protein: ASTQGLGKEF
D gene: -; V gene: TRBV6-5; clone size: -; CDR3 protein: ASSYSSGLNTGELF
D gene: TRBD1; V gene: TRBV10-3; clone size: few; CDR3 protein: AIRTRQGPSTDTQY
D gene: -; V gene: TRBV19; clone size: -; CDR3 protein: ASSIAFGVSYEQY
D gene: TRBD2; V gene: TRBV6-6; clone size: -; CDR3 protein: ASKLSGSLPGETQY
D gene: -; V gene: TRBV12-3/TRBV12-4; clone size: -; CDR3 protein: ASSLVVSTYEQY
D gene: -; V gene: TRBV7-9; clone size: many; CDR3 protein: ASIHVGQTRGELF
D gene: -; V gene: TRBV7-9; clone size: few; CDR3 protein: ASSLLTDYEQY
D gene: -; V gene: TRBV5-1; clone size: -; CDR3 protein: ASSSPRGGLTQETQY
D gene: TRBD2; V gene: TRBV20-1; clone size: -; CDR3 protein: SARDEGLAGGGVVETQY
D gene: -; V gene: TRBV7-8; clone size: many; CDR3 protein: ASSLVQGSSYEQY
D gene: TRBD1; V gene: TRBV7-8; clone size: few; CDR3 protein: ASSLLGQGEETQY
D gene: -; V gene: TRBV28; clone size: -; CDR3 protein: ASSSSGTTPYNEQF
D gene: -; V gene: TRBV11-2; clone size: few; CDR3 protein: ASSLIGTYEQY
D gene: -; V gene: TRBV3-1; clone size: once; CDR3 protein: ASSRDHSTAYEQY
D gene: -; V gene: TRBV2; clone size: -; CDR3 protein: ASSELQIQETQY
D gene: -; V gene: TRBV12-3/TRBV12-4; clone size: few; CDR3 protein: ASSLNPTGELF
D gene: -; V gene: TRBV9; clone size: -; CDR3 protein: ASSESGSSSYEQY